A single sample gave rise to the 27 T cell receptor beta chains below, sequenced in a study of regulatory T cells in long-lasting Graves disease (dated by TCRdb to about 2021). The time point label, read with the paper, signifies: persistent/refractory GD, antithyroid drugs over 5 years with positive TRAb. RNA was extracted from PBMCs in TRIzol for both TCR sequencing and RNA sequencing. Library creation used multiplex PCR. The run used an Illumina HiSeq 4000. TCR beta libraries were built with iRepertoire HTBI primers and Arm-PCR amplification of CDR3 regions. The raw public reads went through TCRdb reprocessing: fastp at Q25, MiXCR clone calling, in-frame beta chains kept. Every entry covers one CDR3 protein and lists the most common genes and DNA from its rows. The table for this sample lists 400,000 to 500,000 distinct CDR3 sequences; roughly 21% of them were counted only once. Approximately 6.4% of the sample is held by the ten biggest clonotypes.

The specimen was peripheral blood mononuclear cells (PBMCs), collected when the disease was refractory, from a patient treated with antithyroid drugs. The receptors derive from a female donor with Graves disease.

This clonotype was recorded at least ten times. The chain uses TRBV29-1 and TRBJ1-2; TRBD1 is a possible D gene (5 bases). The CDR3 runs 13 residues. The germline CDR1 and CDR2 sequences are SQVTM and ANQGSEA. V lost 6 bases and J lost 0, with 11 bases in between. CDR3 protein: CSVPDKANYGYTF. The CDR3 DNA reads TGCAGCGTCCCGGACAAAGCTAACTATGGCTACACCTTC.

At least ten counts were recorded for this clonotype. The chain is built from TRBV20-1 and TRBJ2-7; 10 nucleotides line up with TRBD1. The ends lost 2 bases at V and 6 bases at J; junction bases unmatched: 1. The CDR3 length is 12 residues. Germline CDR1 and CDR2: DFQATT and SNEGSKA (reference sequence). DNA of the CDR3: TGCAGTGCTAGACGGACAGGGGGCGAGCAGTACTTC. Amino acids: CSARRTGGEQYF.

The chain employs TRBV12-3 or TRBV12-4 and TRBJ2-1, with D possibly being TRBD2 (6 bases). V lost 5 bases and J lost 3, with 17 bases in between. This CDR3 region has 16 residues. The CDR3 loop is CASSLRDSRSYNEQFF. CDR3 bases: TGTGCCAGCAGTCTCAGGGACTCCCGAAGCTACAATGAGCAGTTCTTC.

The chain uses TRBV7-9 and TRBJ2-5; no definite D call. CDR3 length equals 18 residues. Trimming pared 2 bases from V and 0 bases from J, leaving 19 bases between. In germline, CDR1 is SEHNR, CDR2 FQNEAQ (reference sequence). CDR3 in DNA: TGTGCCAGCAGCTTACCGACGGTGATGGTGCTCCACCAAGAGACCCAGTACTTC. Its protein product is CASSLPTVMVLHQETQYF.

This clonotype was seen ten or more times. The rearrangement uses TRBV12-3 or TRBV12-4 and TRBJ1-1, with 12 bases that match TRBD1. The CDR3 has 16 amino acids. The V and J ends lost 3 bases and 4 bases, in that order; junction bases with no gene match: 6. The CDR3 loop reads CASSFARDRGPTEAFF. The CDR3 region has the DNA TGTGCCAGCAGTTTTGCCCGGGACAGGGGGCCCACTGAAGCTTTCTTT.

This chain joins TRBV28 and TRBJ2-5; 8 bases are shared with TRBD1. Germline CDR1 and CDR2: MDHEN and SYDVKM. After removal of 4 bases from V and 7 bases from J, the junction contained 11 bases not matched to a gene. This CDR3 contains 15 residues. This CDR3 is CASSSQGAGGGTQYF. CDR3 DNA sequence: TGTGCCAGCAGTTCCCAGGGGGCAGGGGGTGGGACCCAGTACTTC.

Many counts were recorded for this clonotype. The chain uses TRBV30 and TRBJ1-1; 7 nucleotides match TRBD1. This CDR3 region has 12 residues. CDR1 is GTSNPN and CDR2 is SVGIG in the germline V gene (reference sequence). V was pared by 7 bases and J by 6 bases, with 8 bases of the junction left unmatched. The CDR3 reads CALNRGSAEAFF. Here the CDR3 DNA reads TGTGCCTTAAACAGGGGAAGCGCTGAAGCTTTCTTT.

This clonotype appeared a few times. This chain links TRBV7-9 with TRBJ1-3; 7 bases map to TRBD1. The CDR3 contains 17 residues. The germline V gene has CDR1 SEHNR and CDR2 FQNEAQ (reference sequence). Trimming at V came to 3 bases and at J to 4 bases, leaving 12 bases not matched to a gene. Here the CDR3 reads CASSFQTGTSQGNTIYF. The CDR3, as DNA: TGTGCCAGCAGCTTCCAGACAGGGACGTCGCAAGGAAACACCATATATTTT.

This clonotype has ten or more counts. The chain recombines TRBV28 with TRBJ1-2, with unresolved D. V was pared by 6 bases and J by 7 bases, with 15 bases between. The CDR3 spans 13 residues. CDR1 is MDHEN and CDR2 is SYDVKM in the germline V gene. In DNA, the CDR3 is TGTGCCAGCAGCTTAGCCCCGGGAGGTGGCTACACCTTC. Protein sequence: CASSLAPGGGYTF.

The J gene is TRBJ1-4, the V gene TRBV4-1; no clear D. V lost 0 bases to trimming and J lost 5 bases, with 7 bases between them. The V gene's germline CDR1 is MGHRA and CDR2 YSYEKL. The CDR3 is 14 amino acids. In DNA form, the CDR3 reads TGCGCCAGCAGCCAAGATTTGGCCAATGAAAAACTGTTTTTT. Protein: CASSQDLANEKLFF.

The CDR3, as DNA: TGTGCCAGCAGCTTAGCCTCTTGGGGGCCCCAGCATTTT. It translates to CASSLASWGPQHF. The chain couples TRBV11-2 to TRBJ1-5, with D uncertain. V lost 1 base and J lost 9, with 10 bases in between. This CDR3 comprises 13 residues. Looked up from germline, CDR1 is SGHAT and CDR2 is FQNNGV. Full variable domain (remainder filled in from reference TRBV11-2 and TRBJ1-5): EAGVAQSPRYKIIEKRQSVAFWCNPISGHATLYWYQQILGQGPKLLIQFQNNGVVDDSQLPKDRFSAERLKGVDSTLKIQPAKLEDSAVYLCASSLASWGPQHFGDGTRLSIL.

With regard to this clonotype: A much bigger clone sits one base away, suggesting this may be a read error. V and J are TRBV7-6 and TRBJ2-5; 7 nucleotides line up with TRBD1. Germline V CDR1 and CDR2: SGHVS, FNYEAQ. This CDR3 has 14 residues. CDR3 nucleotide sequence: TGTGCCAGCAGCTACGACAGGGCCCAAGAGACCCAGTGCTTC. Its translation: CASSYDRAQETQCF. The whole variable domain, remainder taken from reference TRBV7-6 and TRBJ2-5, is GAGVSQSPRYKVTKRGQDVALRCDPISGHVSLYWYRQALGQGPEFLTYFNYEAQQDKSGLPNDRFSAERPEGSISTLTIQRTEQRDSAMYRCASSYDRAQETQCFGPGTRLLVL.

This clonotype was found a few times. The V and J genes are TRBV7-9 and TRBJ2-7; the D is unclear. V was cut by 1 base and J by 5 bases, with 9 bases left in between. CDR1 and CDR2 from the germline V gene are SEHNR and FQNEAQ (reference sequence). This CDR3 region has 13 residues. CDR3 residues: CASSLVHSDEQYF. The CDR3 coding sequence is TGTGCCAGCAGCTTAGTTCATTCGGACGAGCAGTACTTC. Drawing the rest from reference TRBV7-9 and TRBJ2-7, the complete variable domain is DTGVSQNPRHKITKRGQNVTFRCDPISEHNRLYWYRQTLGQGPEFLTYFQNEAQLEKSRLLSDRFSAERPKGSFSTLEIQRTEQGDSAMYLCASSLVHSDEQYFGPGTRLTVT.

This clonotype was seen at least ten times. V usage is TRBV12-3 or TRBV12-4 and J usage is TRBJ2-5; 9 bases agree with TRBD2. The ends lost 7 bases at V and 0 bases at J; junction bases unmatched: 3. The CDR3 is made up of 14 amino acids. The CDR3: CASNSGSNQETQYF. The CDR3, as DNA: TGTGCCAGCAATAGCGGGAGCAACCAAGAGACCCAGTACTTC.

The chain couples TRBV7-2 to TRBJ2-7, with a weak D call TRBD1 (6 bases). Germline V gene lookup returns CDR1 SGHTA and CDR2 FQGNSA. Trimming cost V 5 bases and J 0 bases, with 11 bases left between them. The CDR3 consists of 14 residues. The CDR3 coding sequence is TGTGCCAGCAGCCCGCGACAGGTCTCCTACGAGCAGTACTTC. Translating it yields CASSPRQVSYEQYF.

This clonotype was seen many times. This chain connects TRBV6-2 or TRBV6-3 to TRBJ1-1; D unclear. The germline gives CDR1 MNHEY, CDR2 SVGEGT. The CDR3 length is 15 residues. Trimming took off 0 bases at V and 1 base at J, with 9 bases between the two ends. CDR3 in amino acids: CASSYSTSGNTEAFF. CDR3 bases: TGTGCCAGCAGTTACTCGACGTCAGGGAACACTGAAGCTTTCTTT.

This clonotype was seen repeatedly, ten times or more. The J gene is TRBJ1-5, the V gene TRBV14, with D uncertain. Germline V gene data show CDR1 as SGHDN and CDR2 as FVKESK. The CDR3 extends over 14 amino acids. V was cut by 8 bases and J by 3 bases, with 14 bases left in between. DNA of the CDR3: TGTGCCAGCGCGGGCCACACCCTCAATCAGCCCCAGCATTTT. Protein sequence: CASAGHTLNQPQHF.

Many counts were recorded for this clonotype. The chain uses TRBV28 and TRBJ2-7, with D possibly TRBD2 on 5 matching bases. CDR1 is MDHEN, CDR2 SYDVKM, per germline. Trimming pared 5 bases from V and 2 bases from J, leaving 13 bases between. CDR3 size: 14 residues. CDR3 amino acids: CASSRDQSTYEQYF. CDR3 bases: TGTGCCAGCAGTCGGGATCAGTCTACCTACGAGCAGTACTTC.

This clonotype was detected only a few times. The chain is built from TRBV5-1 and TRBJ1-1, with D possibly being TRBD1 (5 bases). In germline, CDR1 is SGHRS, CDR2 YFSETQ. V dropped 1 base and J dropped 2 bases, with 12 bases sitting between them. The CDR3 is 15 amino acids. The CDR3 protein is CASSLWTDSNTEAFF. DNA of the CDR3: TGCGCCAGCAGCTTGTGGACCGACAGCAACACTGAAGCTTTCTTT. The whole variable domain, remainder taken from reference TRBV5-1 and TRBJ1-1, is KAGVTQTPRYLIKTRGQQVTLSCSPISGHRSVSWYQQTPGQGLQFLFEYFSETQRNKGNFPGRFSGRQFSNSRSEMNVSTLELGDSALYLCASSLWTDSNTEAFFGQGTRLTVV.

The chain links TRBV19 to TRBJ1-5, with D hard to call. Germline V CDR1 and CDR2: LNHDA, SQIVND (reference sequence). The V end lost 3 bases, the J end lost 7 bases, and 16 bases lay between the germline ends. CDR3 size: 15 residues. The CDR3 sequence is CASSIYKASGQPQHF. The CDR3 nucleotides read TGTGCCAGTAGTATTTATAAGGCATCCGGGCAGCCCCAGCATTTT.

This clonotype was recorded many times. This sequence joins TRBV28 and TRBJ1-5; TRBD1 matches 10 bases. This CDR3 is built from 17 residues. V lost 6 bases to trimming and J lost 5 bases; unmatched junction nucleotides: 13. Germline assignment: CDR1 MDHEN and CDR2 SYDVKM. DNA for the CDR3: TGTGCCAGCAGCACCCCGGACAGGGGGGCCTATGATCAGCCCCAGCATTTT. This codes for CASSTPDRGAYDQPQHF. Together with reference TRBV28 and TRBJ1-5, the CDR3 gives the full variable domain: DVKVTQSSRYLVKRTGEKVFLECVQDMDHENMFWYRQDPGLGLRLIYFSYDVKMKEKGDIPEGYSVSREKKERFSLILESASTNQTSMYLCASSTPDRGAYDQPQHFGDGTRLSIL.

This clonotype was counted at least ten times. The chain carries TRBV7-2 and TRBJ1-4, with no clear D. Germline assignment: CDR1 SGHTA and CDR2 FQGNSA. The CDR3 runs to 15 residues. Trimming pared 0 bases from V and 2 bases from J, leaving 7 bases between. CDR3 in DNA: TGTGCCAGCAGCTTAGCTCCACGGACTAATGAAAAACTGTTTTTT. Translation: CASSLAPRTNEKLFF.

The J gene is TRBJ2-7, the V gene TRBV7-9; 8 nucleotides match TRBD1. Trimming took 5 bases from V and 3 from J; bases not matched to a gene: 9. Per the germline V gene, CDR1 is SEHNR and CDR2 is FQNEAQ (reference sequence). There are 15 residues in the CDR3. The CDR3: CASSPRTGRNYEQYF. The CDR3, as DNA: TGTGCCAGCAGCCCCCGGACAGGGAGGAACTACGAGCAGTACTTC.

The table lists this clonotype with a few counts. The DNA for the CDR3 is TGTGCCAGCAGCTTCACAGGCTCTCCGGGCACCGGGGAGCTGTTTTTT. This codes for CASSFTGSPGTGELFF. The rearrangement links TRBV11-3 to TRBJ2-2; D is perhaps TRBD1 (5 bases). The germline V gene encodes CDR1 SGHNT and CDR2 YENEEA. Trimming removed 3 bases from V and 4 bases from J, with 15 bases in between. The length of the CDR3 is 16 residues. The full variable domain, rest sourced from reference TRBV11-3 and TRBJ2-2, is EAGVVQSPRYKIIEKKQPVAFWCNPISGHNTLYWYLQNLGQGPELLIRYENEEAVDDSQLPKDRFSAERLKGVDSTLKIQPAELGDSAVYLCASSFTGSPGTGELFFGEGSRLTVL.

There are many counts of this clonotype. The rearrangement joins TRBV28 to TRBJ2-7; 8 positions agree with TRBD1. The J segment lost 0 bases and the V segment lost 8 bases, leaving 9 bases of the junction unmatched. CDR3 size: 15 residues. The germline CDR1 and CDR2 sequences are MDHEN and SYDVKM. The CDR3 sequence is CASQPGGPSSYEQYF. In nucleotides, the CDR3 is TGTGCCAGCCAACCAGGGGGCCCTAGCTCCTACGAGCAGTACTTC.

This clonotype was picked up a small number of times. This chain links TRBV9 with TRBJ1-2; possible D gene TRBD1, 6 bases. V lost 4 bases, J lost 4 bases, and 14 bases lay in between. The CDR3 runs 14 residues. CDR1 SGDLS and CDR2 YYNGEE come from the germline V gene. In nucleotides, the CDR3 is TGTGCCAGCAGCACCCGGACAGACCTCTATGGCTACACCTTC. This gives the protein CASSTRTDLYGYTF.

Ten or more counts support this clonotype. The chain links TRBV28 to TRBJ2-5; perhaps D is TRBD1 or TRBD2 (5 bases each). V was clipped by 4 bases and J by 9 bases, with 21 bases between them. The CDR3 covers 15 residues. CDR1 is MDHEN, CDR2 SYDVKM, per germline. CDR3: CASSSPSGAVRAQYF. Written as DNA, the CDR3 is TGTGCCAGCAGTTCCCCATCCGGGGCGGTACGGGCCCAGTACTTC.